The entry below gives a single T cell receptor beta chain sequence along with its context. The antigen remains undetermined. This sample was taken from a study of T cell repertoires in cytomegalovirus infection. Study in general: In the study, CMV epitopes included recently identified HLA-C-restricted and well-studied HLA-B-restricted ones. Through public TCR beta signatures, both CMV infection and matching HLA type were indicated.

The CDR3 loop spans 15 amino acids. Germline lookup yields CDR1 ENHRY and CDR2 SYGVKD. Trimming at V came to 6 bases and at J to 1 base, leaving 4 bases not matched to a gene. Each CDR3 protein is one row after TCRdb ran MiXCR on the reads. The sample includes about 700,000 distinct CDR3 sequences, 33% of them seen just once. General study findings and limits: It was HLA-C-restricted CMV-specific TCR beta clonotypes that dominated the response ex vivo.

This receptor was obtained from a human donor in good health (CMV status not recorded). Some clones in this sample may be carry-over from other donors' samples. The input for sequencing was cultured PBMCs, taken from culture after CMV antigen stimulation. This sequence joins TRBV10-3 and TRBJ2-1; 9 nucleotides agree with TRBD1. CDR3 coding DNA: TGTGCCATCAGAAGGACAGGGGAGTCCTACAATGAGCAGTTCTTC. Protein product: CAIRRTGESYNEQFF.